This T cell receptor beta chain comes out of a study of memory CD4+ T cells and cytomegalovirus serostatus. Trimming removed 5 bases from V and 5 bases from J; junction bases left unmatched: 5. The CDR3 has 13 residues. Looked up from germline, CDR1 is SEHNR and CDR2 is FQNEAQ (reference sequence). General study points: Each of approximately 73 CMV-associated TCRbeta sequences occurred in one to five individuals. Repertoires predicted CMV serostatus with median bootstrapped AUC of approximately 0.94.

The sort gate was single viable CD3+CD4+CD8-CD45RO+ cells for memory CD4+ T cells. As to this clone: Its target is not known. This same CDR3 is encoded by further DNA sequences in the sample.

Source study methods: Out-of-frame sequences were removed, leaving 2,204,828 distinct TCRbeta sequences. Clones were sequenced by immunoSEQ multiplex PCR, and TCRdb holds only the in-frame ones, with some missing. From that table come the V and J calls and clone size; the DNA was used to work out D and trimming. The profile shows some 60,000 clones, 70% to 75% of them singletons. This receptor was identified in an adult in good health and CMV-seropositive. The sequenced sample consisted of memory CD4+ T cells from blood. The chain links TRBV7-9 to TRBJ1-2; 7 bases line up with TRBD1. The CDR3 spells CASSQGVGYGYTF. Here the CDR3 DNA reads TGTGCCAGCAGCCAGGGGGTGGGGTATGGCTACACCTTC.